The 29 T cell receptor beta chains listed next were all sequenced from one sample in a study of cytomegalovirus exposure and HLA in healthy donors. 60 Vbeta and 13 Jbeta primers were used in PCR. Data came from immunoSEQ multiplex PCR; TCRdb stores just in-frame clones and leaves some out. The sample has fewer than 250,000 clones, about 83% seen once; the top ten hold about 1.2%. The specimen sequenced was PBMCs. The source is a human donor in good health.

The rearrangement uses TRBV11-2 and TRBJ2-7; 13 bases map to TRBD2. Losses at the gene ends were 3 bases for V and 4 bases for J; bases not matched to a gene: 9. This CDR3 contains 17 residues. In germline, CDR1 is SGHAT, CDR2 FQNNGV. The CDR3 DNA follows: TGTGCCAGCAGCTTGGGGCGGACTAGCGGGAGAAGGTACGAGCAGTACTTC. This codes for CASSLGRTSGRRYEQYF. Combining the CDR3 with reference TRBV11-2 and TRBJ2-7 gives the whole variable domain EAGVAQSPRYKIIEKRQSVAFWCNPISGHATLYWYQQILGQGPKLLIQFQNNGVVDDSQLPKDRFSAERLKGVDSTLKIQPAKLEDSAVYLCASSLGRTSGRRYEQYFGPGTRLTVT.

This clone showed up just a few times. V and J are TRBV28 and TRBJ1-4; D may be TRBD1 (6 bases). With 6 bases removed from V and 4 bases from J, the gap between germline ends came to 12 bases. Looked up from germline, CDR1 is MDHEN and CDR2 is SYDVKM. The CDR3 totals 14 residues. CDR3 DNA: TGTGCCAGCAGAAAGACACAGGGTAATGAAAAACTGTTTTTT. As protein: CASRKTQGNEKLFF.

This clone was seen just once. The chain uses TRBV7-3 and TRBJ1-1; 11 positions agree with TRBD1. Trimming removed 8 bases from V and 1 base from J; junction bases left unmatched: 3. Germline values: CDR1 SGHTA, CDR2 FQGTGA. The CDR3 contains 14 residues. CDR3 amino acids: CASGTGGPNTEAFF. DNA of the CDR3: TGTGCCAGCGGGACAGGGGGACCGAACACTGAAGCTTTCTTT. The whole variable domain, remainder taken from reference TRBV7-3 and TRBJ1-1, is GAGVSQTPSNKVTEKGKYVELRCDPISGHTALYWYRQSLGQGPEFLIYFQGTGAADDSGLPNDRFFAVRPEGSVSTLKIQRTERGDSAVYLCASGTGGPNTEAFFGQGTRLTVV.

The V and J genes are TRBV7-3 and TRBJ2-7; 11 bases map to TRBD2. The CDR3 spans 15 residues. Per germline, CDR1 SGHTA and CDR2 FQGTGA. With 5 bases clipped from V and 2 bases from J, the junction kept 5 bases outside the gene matches. CDR3: CASSPGTSGAYEQYF. The CDR3 coding sequence is TGTGCCAGCAGCCCTGGGACTAGCGGCGCCTACGAGCAGTACTTC.

The genes are TRBV18 and TRBJ2-5, with 8 positions matching TRBD1. V gave up 3 bases and J gave up 5 bases; unmatched junction bases: 8. The CDR3 extends over 15 amino acids. CDR1 and CDR2 (germline): KGHSH, LQKENI. CDR3 residues: CASSPWTGKEETQYF. CDR3 sequence (DNA): TGTGCCAGCTCACCCTGGACAGGGAAAGAGGAGACCCAGTACTTC.

This clone has a handful of counts. CDR3 coding DNA: TGTGCCAGCAGCTTAGGGTCCAACAACCTTTACGAGCAGTACTTC. Translated: CASSLGSNNLYEQYF. The chain is built from TRBV7-8 and TRBJ2-7; D unclear. Between the trimmed V and J ends, which lost 1 base and 4 bases, there was a span of 14 bases. In germline, CDR1 is SGHVS, CDR2 FQNEAQ. CDR3 length: 15 residues.

The rearrangement joins TRBV4-1 to TRBJ1-5, with 8 bases that match TRBD1. V was pared by 5 bases and J by 6 bases, with 6 bases of the junction left unmatched. Germline V gene data show CDR1 as MGHRA and CDR2 as YSYEKL. The CDR3 is 14 residues long. CDR3 sequence reads: CASSNTGGVQPQHF. The CDR3 DNA follows: TGCGCCAGCAGCAACACAGGGGGTGTTCAGCCCCAGCATTTT.

This sequence joins TRBV2 and TRBJ2-3, with D perhaps TRBD2 (7 bases). V lost 8 bases and J 3 bases, leaving 12 bases between the germline ends. CDR3 size: 13 residues. The germline V gene encodes CDR1 SNHLY and CDR2 FYNNEI. In DNA form, the CDR3 reads TGTGCCAGCTCTCGGGGGGCTACAGATACGCAGTATTTT. Translating it yields CASSRGATDTQYF.

This chain joins TRBV19 and TRBJ2-7, with 11 bases that match TRBD2. CDR3 length: 14 amino acids. Germline V CDR1 and CDR2: LNHDA, SQIVND (reference sequence). After removal of 5 bases from V and 4 bases from J, the junction contained 4 bases not matched to a gene. CDR3 protein: CASSLASGRYEQYF. CDR3 in DNA: TGTGCCAGTAGTCTGGCTAGCGGGAGGTACGAGCAGTACTTC.

The chain couples TRBV12-5 to TRBJ2-7, with TRBD1 matching over 7 bases. CDR1 LGHNT and CDR2 FRNRAP come from the germline V gene. The CDR3 is 15 amino acids. J gave up 3 bases and V 0 bases, and 5 bases lay outside the gene matches. The CDR3 spells CASGLVGQKGYEQYF. The CDR3, as DNA: TGTGCTAGTGGTTTGGTGGGACAGAAAGGCTACGAGCAGTACTTC.

The chain carries TRBV7-2 and TRBJ1-5; tentatively, D is TRBD1 (6 bases). The CDR3 has 13 amino acids. Germline loops: CDR1 SGHTA, CDR2 FQGNSA. Trimming pared 5 bases from V and 6 bases from J, leaving 11 bases between. Here the CDR3 reads CASSTTGFQPQHF. Written as DNA, the CDR3 is TGTGCCAGCAGCACCACAGGGTTTCAGCCCCAGCATTTT.

This chain uses TRBV9 with TRBJ2-7; TRBD2 agrees at 11 bases. The CDR3 covers 15 residues. V shed 3 bases and J 7 bases; nucleotides not matched to a gene: 9. From germline, CDR1 is SGDLS and CDR2 YYNGEE. The CDR3 DNA follows: TGTGCCAGCAGCGGAGTACTAGCGGGAGCTGGGGAGCAGTACTTC. It is translated as CASSGVLAGAGEQYF.

The chain has TRBV9 and TRBJ2-4, with D perhaps TRBD1 (7 bases). Germline lookup yields CDR1 SGDLS and CDR2 YYNGEE. V was clipped by 6 bases and J by 8 bases, with 21 bases between them. This CDR3 spans 15 amino acids. CDR3 loop: CASNEEGATGDIQYF. In nucleotides, the CDR3 is TGTGCCAGCAACGAGGAGGGGGCGACCGGTGACATTCAGTACTTC.

This chain links TRBV7-9 with TRBJ2-2, with TRBD1 identical over 9 bases. Trimming at V came to 2 bases and at J to 1 base, leaving 5 bases not matched to a gene. CDR1 SEHNR and CDR2 FQNEAQ come from the germline V gene (reference sequence). This CDR3 is built from 17 residues. The CDR3 is CASSLRGTGLNTGELFF. The CDR3 DNA reads as TGTGCCAGCAGCTTACGCGGGACAGGGTTGAACACCGGGGAGCTGTTTTTT.

The DNA for the CDR3 is TGTGCCCTAGGACTAGCGGGAGGGCGATACGAGCAGTACTTC. Translated: CALGLAGGRYEQYF. V usage is TRBV7-9 and J usage is TRBJ2-7; 15 positions match TRBD2. Germline CDR1 and CDR2: SEHNR and FQNEAQ (reference sequence). CDR3 size: 14 residues. V lost 11 bases and J lost 4; bases outside the gene matches: 6.

This clone was counted a single time. The rearrangement joins TRBV28 to TRBJ2-3; TRBD2 matches 8 bases. Germline V gene sequence: CDR1 MDHEN, CDR2 SYDVKM. V gave up 4 bases and J gave up 3 bases; unmatched junction bases: 9. CDR3 size: 16 residues. This CDR3 reads CASSSLGLVATDTQYF. In nucleotides, the CDR3 is TGTGCCAGCAGTTCTCTGGGACTAGTGGCTACAGATACGCAGTATTTT.

The chain recombines TRBV4-2 with TRBJ1-3; 8 positions match TRBD1. Germline CDR1 reads LGHNA; CDR2 reads YNFKEQ. This CDR3 is built from 23 residues. V gave up 0 bases and J gave up 0 bases; unmatched junction bases: 22. The CDR3 DNA sequence: TGTGCCAGCAGCCAAGATTGGGAGCCCGGGACAGGTCATTACTCTAACTCTGGAAACACCATATATTTT. Amino acids: CASSQDWEPGTGHYSNSGNTIYF.

This chain uses TRBV2 with TRBJ2-3; D is possibly TRBD2 (5 bases). V dropped 4 bases and J dropped 1 base, with 6 bases sitting between them. CDR1 is SNHLY, CDR2 FYNNEI, per germline. The CDR3 contains 13 residues. In nucleotides, the CDR3 is TGTGCCAGCAGTGTGGAGGGCACAGATACGCAGTATTTT. It encodes CASSVEGTDTQYF.

The chain recombines TRBV18 with TRBJ1-2, with D hard to call. Trimming left V 5 bases short and J 4 bases short, with 8 bases between. The CDR3 has 12 residues. CDR1 KGHSH and CDR2 LQKENI come from the germline V gene. In nucleotides, the CDR3 is TGTGCCAGCTCAAACTCCCTCTATGGCTACACCTTC. Residues: CASSNSLYGYTF.

This sequence joins TRBV12-5 and TRBJ2-7; D possibly corresponds to TRBD2 (5 bases). CDR3 length: 16 amino acids. CDR1 LGHNT and CDR2 FRNRAP come from the germline V gene. V shed 0 bases and J shed 0 bases, with 12 bases lying between them. CDR3 sequence: CASGLVRGLSSYEQYF. The CDR3 DNA reads as TGTGCTAGTGGTTTGGTACGCGGGCTGAGCTCCTACGAGCAGTACTTC.

The gene calls are TRBV7-3 and TRBJ2-1, with 7 bases lining up with TRBD2. V trimming: 2 bases; J trimming: 4 bases; junction bases outside the gene matches: 5. Germline CDR1 SGHTA, CDR2 FQGTGA. This CDR3 region has 15 residues. CDR3 protein: CASSLGGVTYNEQFF. The CDR3 nucleotides read TGTGCCAGCAGCTTAGGGGGGGTAACATACAATGAGCAGTTCTTC.

This clone was seen once. This chain connects TRBV5-5 to TRBJ1-4; 12 nucleotides line up with TRBD1. Germline loops: CDR1 SGHKS, CDR2 YYEKEE (reference sequence). The ends lost 1 base at V and 0 bases at J; junction bases unmatched: 7. The length of the CDR3 is 19 residues. The CDR3 DNA follows: TGTGCCAGCAGCTTGTTTCGGGACAGGGGGCGGACAACTAATGAAAAACTGTTTTTT. Residues: CASSLFRDRGRTTNEKLFF.

This chain uses TRBV4-2 with TRBJ1-5, with TRBD1 matching 7 bases. The CDR3 length is 16 residues. The germline CDR1 and CDR2 sequences are LGHNA and YNFKEQ. Trimming at V came to 0 bases and at J to 4 bases, leaving 6 bases not matched to a gene. CDR3 residues: CASSQDGTEFNQPQHF. CDR3 sequence (DNA): TGTGCCAGCAGCCAAGACGGGACAGAATTTAATCAGCCCCAGCATTTT.

The V and J genes are TRBV9 and TRBJ2-7; perhaps TRBD2 as D (6 bases). Germline V gene data show CDR1 as SGDLS and CDR2 as YYNGEE. CDR3 length: 13 amino acids. V was clipped by 4 bases and J by 4 bases, with 12 bases between them. CDR3 bases: TGTGCCAGCAGCCACGGGGGTGGGTACGAGCAGTACTTC. Amino acids: CASSHGGGYEQYF.

CDR3 protein: CSVEDQLGLVDGEQFF. CDR3 coding DNA: TGCAGCGTTGAAGACCAACTGGGACTAGTTGACGGTGAGCAGTTCTTC. The chain links TRBV29-1 to TRBJ2-1, with 8 nucleotides matching TRBD2. The CDR3 has 16 residues. V was pared by 0 bases and J by 9 bases, with 13 bases of the junction left unmatched. CDR1 is SQVTM, CDR2 ANQGSEA, per germline.

The rearrangement links TRBV30 to TRBJ2-3; D is uncertain. The CDR3 runs 14 residues. The germline V gene has CDR1 GTSNPN and CDR2 SVGIG (reference sequence). Between the trimmed V and J ends, which lost 2 bases and 2 bases, there was a span of 11 bases. CDR3 amino acids: CAWSTVENTDTQYF. The CDR3 nucleotides are TGTGCCTGGAGTACCGTAGAGAACACAGATACGCAGTATTTT.

This clone was seen a few times. The chain links TRBV14 to TRBJ1-4; D is undetermined. The germline gives CDR1 SGHDN, CDR2 FVKESK. The CDR3 is made up of 16 amino acids. V dropped 4 bases and J dropped 2 bases, with 14 bases sitting between them. The CDR3, as DNA: TGTGCCAGCAGCCCGAAGGAGTGGCAGACTAATGAAAAACTGTTTTTT. Translating gives CASSPKEWQTNEKLFF.

This clone was counted between two and nine times. The chain has TRBV11-1 and TRBJ1-5; D is unclear. The germline V gene encodes CDR1 SGHAT and CDR2 FQDESV (reference sequence). V lost 1 base and J lost 6, with 7 bases in between. This CDR3 contains 13 residues. The CDR3 nucleotides read TGTGCCAGCAGCTTAGGGTTCGGTCAGCCCCAGCATTTT. Encoded protein: CASSLGFGQPQHF.

This chain uses TRBV19 with TRBJ2-7; 11 bases line up with TRBD2. The germline CDR1 and CDR2 sequences are LNHDA and SQIVND (reference sequence). Losses at the gene ends were 4 bases for V and 1 base for J; bases not matched to a gene: 12. The CDR3 is made up of 18 amino acids. The CDR3 sequence: CASSTNPPSGGKSYEQYF. Written as DNA, the CDR3 is TGTGCCAGTAGTACCAACCCCCCTAGCGGGGGGAAATCCTACGAGCAGTACTTC. Supplemented by reference TRBV19 and TRBJ2-7, the full variable domain reads DGGITQSPKYLFRKEGQNVTLSCEQNLNHDAMYWYRQDPGQGLRLIYYSQIVNDFQKGDIAEGYSVSREKKESFPLTVTSAQKNPTAFYLCASSTNPPSGGKSYEQYFGPGTRLTVT.